This TCR beta chain was sequenced in a study of technical replicates of blood from several donors (dated by TCRdb to between 2016 and 2019). Libraries came from the immunoSEQ multiplex PCR assay. TCRdb mirrors the immuneACCESS table, restricted to in-frame sequences. Some clones are absent from its copies; in checked studies, under half trace to an unresolved V gene, and the reason for the others is unknown. Present in this sample are roughly 100,000 clones, around 95% of which were seen just once. The biggest ten clones account for approximately 0.22% of the sample. About this clone: Its specific antigen is unknown. Base qualities are missing; no much larger clone stands one base away.

From its cysteine to its phenylalanine, the CDR3 spans 13 amino acids. The entry retains the CDR3 DNA only, 39 bases that are in frame from base 1. CDR1 and CDR2, per the germline V gene (reference sequence), are PRHDT and FYEKMQ. Trimming takes 6 bases off V and 7 bases off J; junction bases not matched to a gene: 6. The chain is made from TRBV13 and TRBJ1-2; 9 nucleotides in the junction match TRBD1. This receptor was identified in a human donor in good health. The sequenced material came from T cells isolated from PBMCs. Here the CDR3 is given as CASSGQGKSGYTF. The bases read TGTGCCAGCAGTGGACAGGGGAAAAGTGGCTACACCTTC.